The clone carrying this TCR beta chain showed up many times. The data are from a study of PD-L1 blockade in urothelial cancer. About the study: The median T cell count in blood samples was 141,255.

TCRdb's copy holds only in-frame clones and misses some; the assay was immunoSEQ multiplex PCR. The sample holds fewer than 85,000 clones, roughly 90% seen once. Specified time point: peripheral blood 6 weeks after treatment start. Locally advanced or metastatic urothelial carcinoma was diagnosed in the patients. The TCR comes from a man aged 55 to 70 with urothelial cancer. Sequenced material: PBMCs, taken around atezolizumab (anti-PD-L1) treatment.

CDR3 residues: CASSLTYGRTEAFF. CDR3 nucleotide sequence: TGTGCCAGCAGCTTAACGTACGGCAGGACTGAAGCTTTCTTT. The V and J genes are TRBV7-3 and TRBJ1-1; D is uncertain. The ends were cut back, 0 bases at V and 5 bases at J, with 10 bases in the middle. CDR3 length: 14 residues. Per germline, CDR1 SGHTA and CDR2 FQGTGA.